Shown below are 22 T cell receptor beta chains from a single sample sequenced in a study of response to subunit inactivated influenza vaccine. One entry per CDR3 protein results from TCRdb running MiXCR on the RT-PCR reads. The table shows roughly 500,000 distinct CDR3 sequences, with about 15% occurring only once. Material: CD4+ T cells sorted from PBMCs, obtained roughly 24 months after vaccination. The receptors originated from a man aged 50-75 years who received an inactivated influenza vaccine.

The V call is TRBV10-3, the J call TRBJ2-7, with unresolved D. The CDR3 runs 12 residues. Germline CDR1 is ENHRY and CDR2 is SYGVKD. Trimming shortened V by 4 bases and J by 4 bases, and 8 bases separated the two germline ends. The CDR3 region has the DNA TGTGCCATCAGTGGGCCACAGTACGAGCAGTACTTC. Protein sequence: CAISGPQYEQYF.

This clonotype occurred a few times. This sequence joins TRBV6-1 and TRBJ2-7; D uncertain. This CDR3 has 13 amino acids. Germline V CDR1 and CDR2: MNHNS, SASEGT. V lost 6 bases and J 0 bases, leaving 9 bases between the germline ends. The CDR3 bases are TGTGCCAGCAGAAGAGACATCTCCTACGAGCAGTACTTC. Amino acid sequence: CASRRDISYEQYF.

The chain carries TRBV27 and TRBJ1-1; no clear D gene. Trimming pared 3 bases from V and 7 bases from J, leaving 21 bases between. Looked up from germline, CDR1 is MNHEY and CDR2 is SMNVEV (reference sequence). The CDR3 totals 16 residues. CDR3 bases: TGTGCCAGCAGTTTCAGAGGGTCCTCCGGACCTATTGAAGCTTTCTTT. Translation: CASSFRGSSGPIEAFF.

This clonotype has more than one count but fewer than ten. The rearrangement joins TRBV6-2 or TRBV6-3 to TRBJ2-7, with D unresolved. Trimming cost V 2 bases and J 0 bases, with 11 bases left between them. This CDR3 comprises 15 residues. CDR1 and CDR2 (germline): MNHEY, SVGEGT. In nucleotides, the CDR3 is TGTGCCAGCAGTTACGATCTTGGACCCTCCTACGAGCAGTACTTC. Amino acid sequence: CASSYDLGPSYEQYF.

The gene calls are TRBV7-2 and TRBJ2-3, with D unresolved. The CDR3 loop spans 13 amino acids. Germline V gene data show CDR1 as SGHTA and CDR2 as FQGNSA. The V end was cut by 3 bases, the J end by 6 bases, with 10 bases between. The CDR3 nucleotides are TGTGCCAGCAGCTTCATCAAGCTGGATACGCAGTATTTT. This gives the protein CASSFIKLDTQYF.

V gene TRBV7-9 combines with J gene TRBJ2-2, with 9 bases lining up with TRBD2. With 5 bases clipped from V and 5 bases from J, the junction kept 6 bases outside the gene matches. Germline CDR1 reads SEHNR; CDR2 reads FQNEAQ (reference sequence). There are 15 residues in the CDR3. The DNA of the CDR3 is TGTGCCAGCAGCCCACTAGCGGGTTGGACCGGGGAGCTGTTTTTT. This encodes CASSPLAGWTGELFF.

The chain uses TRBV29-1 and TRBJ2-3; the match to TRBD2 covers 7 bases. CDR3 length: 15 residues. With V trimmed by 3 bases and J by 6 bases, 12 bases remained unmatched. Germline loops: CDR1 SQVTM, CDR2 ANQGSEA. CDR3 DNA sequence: TGCAGCGTTGACCTCGACGGGGGGAGCGGTGATACGCAGTATTTT. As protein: CSVDLDGGSGDTQYF.

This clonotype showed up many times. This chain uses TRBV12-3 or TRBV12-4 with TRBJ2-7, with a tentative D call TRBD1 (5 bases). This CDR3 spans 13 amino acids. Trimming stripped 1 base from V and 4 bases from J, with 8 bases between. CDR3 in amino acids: CASSLGQFYEQYF. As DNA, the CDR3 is TGTGCCAGCAGTTTAGGACAGTTTTACGAGCAGTACTTC.

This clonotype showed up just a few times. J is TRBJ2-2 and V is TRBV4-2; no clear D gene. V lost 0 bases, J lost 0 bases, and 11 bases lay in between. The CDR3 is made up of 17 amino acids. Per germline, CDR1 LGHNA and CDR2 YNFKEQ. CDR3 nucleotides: TGTGCCAGCAGCCAAGATTCGTCCCATTCGAACACCGGGGAGCTGTTTTTT. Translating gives CASSQDSSHSNTGELFF.

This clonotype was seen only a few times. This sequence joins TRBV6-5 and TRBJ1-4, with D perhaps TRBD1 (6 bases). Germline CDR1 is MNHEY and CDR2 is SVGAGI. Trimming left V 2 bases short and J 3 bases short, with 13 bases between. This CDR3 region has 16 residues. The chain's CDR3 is CASSYGGADPNEKLFF. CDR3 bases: TGTGCCAGCAGTTACGGGGGGGCAGACCCTAATGAAAAACTGTTTTTT.

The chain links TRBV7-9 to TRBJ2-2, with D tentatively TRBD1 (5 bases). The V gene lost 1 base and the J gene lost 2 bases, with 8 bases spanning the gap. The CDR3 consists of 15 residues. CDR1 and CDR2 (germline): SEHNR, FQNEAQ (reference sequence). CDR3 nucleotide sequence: TGTGCCAGCAGCTTAGACGGACACAACACCGGGGAGCTGTTTTTT. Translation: CASSLDGHNTGELFF.

The CDR3 bases are TGCGCCAGCAGCTTTAGTGCGGGTCCCTCCTACGAGCAGTACTTC. This codes for CASSFSAGPSYEQYF. The chain is built from TRBV5-1 and TRBJ2-7; D may be TRBD2 (5 bases). CDR3 length: 15 residues. V lost 2 bases and J 0 bases, leaving 12 bases between the germline ends. Germline CDR1 SGHRS, CDR2 YFSETQ.

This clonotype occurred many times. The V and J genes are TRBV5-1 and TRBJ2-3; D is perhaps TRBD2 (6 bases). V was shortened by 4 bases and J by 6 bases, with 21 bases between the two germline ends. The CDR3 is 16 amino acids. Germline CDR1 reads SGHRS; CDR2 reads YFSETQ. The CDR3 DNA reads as TGCGCCAGCAGCATCGAAACCGGAGGGGTTGCGGATACGCAGTATTTT. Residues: CASSIETGGVADTQYF. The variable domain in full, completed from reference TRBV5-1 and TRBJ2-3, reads KAGVTQTPRYLIKTRGQQVTLSCSPISGHRSVSWYQQTPGQGLQFLFEYFSETQRNKGNFPGRFSGRQFSNSRSEMNVSTLELGDSALYLCASSIETGGVADTQYFGPGTRLTVL.

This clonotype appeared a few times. The CDR3 DNA is TGTGCCAGCAGTGTGGGAGGGAGTGAGCAGTTCTTC. Translation: CASSVGGSEQFF. The rearrangement uses TRBV6-1 and TRBJ2-1; 7 bases map to TRBD2. The CDR3 loop spans 12 amino acids. Germline V gives CDR1 MNHNS, CDR2 SASEGT. Germline trimming cut 4 bases from V and 9 bases from J; bases unmatched to any gene: 3.

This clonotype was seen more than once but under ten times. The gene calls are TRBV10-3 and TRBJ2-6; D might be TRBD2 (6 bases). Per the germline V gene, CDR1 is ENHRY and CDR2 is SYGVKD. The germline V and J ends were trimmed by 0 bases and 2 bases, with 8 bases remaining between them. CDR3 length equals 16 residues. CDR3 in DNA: TGTGCCATCAGTGAGTCGGGGAGGCCTGGGGCCAACGTCCTGACTTTC. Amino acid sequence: CAISESGRPGANVLTF.

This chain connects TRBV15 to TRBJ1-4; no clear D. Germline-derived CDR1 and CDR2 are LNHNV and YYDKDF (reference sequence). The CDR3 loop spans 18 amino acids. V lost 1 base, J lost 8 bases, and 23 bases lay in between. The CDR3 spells CATSRVPNRGGLGEKLFF. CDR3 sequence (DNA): TGTGCCACCAGCAGAGTACCCAACCGGGGAGGGCTTGGGGAAAAACTGTTTTTT.

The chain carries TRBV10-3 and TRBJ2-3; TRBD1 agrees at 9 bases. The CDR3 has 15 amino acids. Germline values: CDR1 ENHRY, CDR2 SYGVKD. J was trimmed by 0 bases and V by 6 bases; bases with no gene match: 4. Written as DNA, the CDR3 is TGTGCCATCAGGGGGACAGGGCTAAGCACAGATACGCAGTATTTT. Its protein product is CAIRGTGLSTDTQYF.

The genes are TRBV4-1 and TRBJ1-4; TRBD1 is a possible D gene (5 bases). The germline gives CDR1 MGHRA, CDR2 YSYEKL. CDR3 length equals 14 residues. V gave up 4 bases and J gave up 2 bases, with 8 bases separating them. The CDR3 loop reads CASSRGVTNEKLFF. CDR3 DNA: TGCGCCAGCAGCCGGGGCGTTACTAATGAAAAACTGTTTTTT.

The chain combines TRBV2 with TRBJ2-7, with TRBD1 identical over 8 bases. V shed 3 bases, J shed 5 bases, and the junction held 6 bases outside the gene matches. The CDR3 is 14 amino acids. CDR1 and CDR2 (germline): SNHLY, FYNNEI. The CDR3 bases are TGTGCCAGCAGTGATGGACAGGGCTTGAACGAGCAGTACTTC. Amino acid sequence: CASSDGQGLNEQYF. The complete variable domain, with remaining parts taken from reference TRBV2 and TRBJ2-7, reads EPEVTQTPSHQVTQMGQEVILRCVPISNHLYFYWYRQILGQKVEFLVSFYNNEISEKSEIFDDQFSVERPDGSNFTLKIRSTKLEDSAMYFCASSDGQGLNEQYFGPGTRLTVT.

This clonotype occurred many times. CDR3 protein: CASSHPGLGKGEQETQYF. DNA of the CDR3: TGTGCCAGCAGCCACCCGGGACTAGGGAAAGGAGAACAAGAGACCCAGTACTTC. This chain connects TRBV3-1 to TRBJ2-5; TRBD2 matches at 8 bases. The J segment lost 2 bases and the V segment lost 3 bases, leaving 14 bases of the junction unmatched. CDR3 size: 18 residues. From germline, CDR1 is LGHDT and CDR2 YNNKEL (reference sequence).

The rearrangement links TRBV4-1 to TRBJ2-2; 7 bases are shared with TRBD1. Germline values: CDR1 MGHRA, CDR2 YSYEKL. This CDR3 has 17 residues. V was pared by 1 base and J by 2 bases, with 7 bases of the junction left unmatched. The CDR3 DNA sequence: TGCGCCAGCAGCCAAGGGTCGACAGGGCTTAACACCGGGGAGCTGTTTTTT. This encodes CASSQGSTGLNTGELFF.

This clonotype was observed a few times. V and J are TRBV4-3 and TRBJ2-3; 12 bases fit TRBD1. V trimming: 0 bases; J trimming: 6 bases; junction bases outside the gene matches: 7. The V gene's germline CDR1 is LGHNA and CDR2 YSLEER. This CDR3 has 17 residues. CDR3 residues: CASSQDLRDRGPDTQYF. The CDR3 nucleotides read TGCGCCAGCAGCCAAGATCTAAGGGACAGGGGGCCGGATACGCAGTATTTT.